One and the same sample provided the 32 T cell receptor beta chains below, sequenced in a study of early T cells in non-severe SARS-CoV-2 infection. MiXCR was run by TCRdb on the 5' RACE reads, yielding one entry per CDR3 protein. This table holds 75,000 to 80,000 distinct CDR3 sequences, 10% to 12% found once. The sample was whole blood, taken at baseline. The receptors come from an adult who was a healthcare worker with PCR-confirmed SARS-CoV-2 infection or an uninfected control (not recorded which).

A few counts support this clonotype. This chain connects TRBV11-1 to TRBJ1-2; no clear D. Germline V CDR1 and CDR2: SGHAT, FQDESV (reference sequence). The CDR3 has 13 residues. Trimming took 4 bases from V and 3 from J, leaving 9 bases between them. This CDR3 is CASSSARHYGYTF. The CDR3 DNA reads as TGTGCCAGCAGCTCGGCTCGGCACTATGGCTACACCTTC. Full variable domain (missing parts from reference TRBV11-1 and TRBJ1-2): EAEVAQSPRYKITEKSQAVAFWCDPISGHATLYWYRQILGQGPELLVQFQDESVVDDSQLPKDRFSAERLKGVDSTLKIQPAELGDSAMYLCASSSARHYGYTFGSGTRLTVV.

The CDR3 loop reads CASSLRDRPARDTQYF. The DNA of the CDR3 is TGTGCCAGCAGCCTCCGGGACCGTCCCGCTAGGGATACGCAGTATTTT. The J gene is TRBJ2-3, the V gene TRBV11-2; D may correspond to TRBD1 or TRBD2 (5 bases each). CDR3 length: 16 amino acids. V lost 5 bases and J lost 6, with 21 bases in between. Germline loops: CDR1 SGHAT, CDR2 FQNNGV.

This clonotype was recorded many times. V is TRBV20-1 and J is TRBJ1-1; possibly TRBD1 for D (5 bases). The germline V and J ends were trimmed by 3 bases and 3 bases, with 8 bases remaining between them. Germline CDR1 reads DFQATT; CDR2 reads SNEGSKA (reference sequence). This CDR3 spans 12 amino acids. CDR3 coding DNA: TGCAGTGCTAGGCCGGGGGACACTGAAGCTTTCTTT. Its translation is CSARPGDTEAFF.

This clonotype turned up a few times. The rearrangement links TRBV9 to TRBJ2-7; D is ambiguous. Germline CDR1 and CDR2: SGDLS and YYNGEE. This CDR3 is built from 16 residues. Trimming took off 3 bases at V and 4 bases at J, with 20 bases between the two ends. CDR3 sequence (DNA): TGTGCCAGCAGCGAGAGCCCCCGGTCCCTACCTTACGAGCAGTACTTC. This encodes CASSESPRSLPYEQYF.

This chain uses TRBV28 with TRBJ2-3; 8 nucleotides match TRBD1. Germline CDR1 MDHEN, CDR2 SYDVKM. J was trimmed by 4 bases and V by 4 bases; bases with no gene match: 13. The CDR3 loop spans 17 amino acids. The CDR3 loop reads CASSSGPRQGLSDTQYF. The CDR3 DNA follows: TGTGCCAGCAGTTCAGGACCGCGACAGGGGTTGTCAGATACGCAGTATTTT.

This clonotype was found a few times. The rearrangement uses TRBV7-9 and TRBJ2-1; TRBD1 aligns across 7 bases. The CDR3 has 15 residues. CDR1 is SEHNR and CDR2 is FQNEAQ in the germline V gene (reference sequence). J lost 3 bases, V lost 5 bases, and 7 bases had no gene match. The CDR3 loop reads CASSRGTAFYNEQFF. Written as DNA, the CDR3 is TGTGCCAGCAGCCGAGGGACAGCTTTCTACAATGAGCAGTTCTTC.

Regarding this clonotype: A much larger clone sits a single nucleotide away, making a read error possible. The chain couples TRBV9 to TRBJ2-3; D is perhaps TRBD1 or TRBD2 (6 bases each). The CDR3 has 14 residues. Trimming stripped 4 bases from V and 5 bases from J, with 14 bases between. Germline lookup yields CDR1 SGDLS and CDR2 YYNGEE. This CDR3 is CASSLRGGLDTQYF. The CDR3 coding sequence is TGTGCCAGCAGCCTAAGAGGGGGGTTAGATACGCAGTATTTT.

This clonotype was seen a handful of times. The genes are TRBV9 and TRBJ1-2; D is unclear. The CDR3 totals 14 residues. Germline CDR1 is SGDLS and CDR2 is YYNGEE. Trimming shortened V by 0 bases and J by 6 bases, and 12 bases separated the two germline ends. The CDR3 loop reads CASSVGRGTDGYTF. DNA of the CDR3: TGTGCCAGCAGCGTAGGTCGGGGAACTGATGGCTACACCTTC. Variable domain in full (rest from reference TRBV9 and TRBJ1-2): DSGVTQTPKHLITATGQRVTLRCSPRSGDLSVYWYQQSLDQGLQFLIQYYNGEERAKGNILERFSAQQFPDLHSELNLSSLELGDSALYFCASSVGRGTDGYTFGSGTRLTVV.

This clonotype was found a few times. The chain recombines TRBV20-1 with TRBJ2-5; D not certain. This CDR3 is 13 amino acids long. V was shortened by 2 bases and J by 2 bases, with 9 bases between the two germline ends. Germline CDR1 DFQATT, CDR2 SNEGSKA (reference sequence). The CDR3 DNA is TGCAGTGCTAGAAGACAACCGCAAGAGACCCAGTACTTC. Translated, it gives CSARRQPQETQYF.

V is TRBV5-1 and J is TRBJ2-1, with D possibly being TRBD1 (5 bases). The CDR3 covers 15 residues. CDR1 and CDR2 (germline): SGHRS, YFSETQ. V shed 3 bases and J shed 0 bases, with 10 bases lying between them. The CDR3 region has the DNA TGCGCCAGCAGCTCGACAGTTAGCTCCTACAATGAGCAGTTCTTC. It codes for CASSSTVSSYNEQFF.

This clonotype showed up many times. The chain is built from TRBV7-8 and TRBJ2-1; TRBD2 might be the D (6 bases). This CDR3 contains 17 residues. Germline values: CDR1 SGHVS, CDR2 FQNEAQ. V lost 5 bases to trimming and J lost 0 bases, with 17 bases between them. DNA for the CDR3: TGTGCCAGCAGCCCCCCAGGAGGGCCAAGCTCCTACAATGAGCAGTTCTTC. The encoded protein is CASSPPGGPSSYNEQFF. Looking up the rest from reference TRBV7-8 and TRBJ2-1 gives the full variable domain: GAGVSQSPRYKVAKRGQDVALRCDPISGHVSLFWYQQALGQGPEFLTYFQNEAQLDKSGLPSDRFFAERPEGSVSTLKIQRTQQEDSAVYLCASSPPGGPSSYNEQFFGPGTRLTVL.

This clonotype was observed a handful of times. This chain links TRBV5-4 with TRBJ1-2; a possible D gene is TRBD1 (6 bases). The CDR3 spans 15 residues. Between the trimmed V and J ends, which lost 1 base and 4 bases, there was a span of 14 bases. The germline gives CDR1 SGHNT, CDR2 YYREEE (reference sequence). CDR3 DNA sequence: TGTGCCAGCAGCTTGAATACAGGGTCTAGCTATGGCTACACCTTC. Encoded protein: CASSLNTGSSYGYTF.

This clonotype was detected ten times or more. The rearrangement joins TRBV7-2 to TRBJ2-3; 7 bases match TRBD1. The CDR3 consists of 17 residues. J lost 1 base, V lost 0 bases, and 7 bases had no gene match. The V gene's germline CDR1 is SGHTA and CDR2 FQGNSA. The DNA for the CDR3 is TGTGCCAGCAGCTTAGCCACGACAGGGTTCGGCACAGATACGCAGTATTTT. It specifies CASSLATTGFGTDTQYF.

There are many counts of this clonotype. The chain employs TRBV18 and TRBJ1-1, with no clear D. The CDR3 sequence is 13 residues long. Germline-derived CDR1 and CDR2 are KGHSH and LQKENI. V was clipped by 3 bases and J by 1 base, with 6 bases between them. CDR3 protein: CASSPKENTEAFF. The CDR3 DNA is TGTGCCAGCTCACCCAAAGAGAACACTGAAGCTTTCTTT.

This clonotype was counted a few times. The chain links TRBV29-1 to TRBJ1-4, with unresolved D. CDR1 and CDR2 (germline): SQVTM, ANQGSEA. This CDR3 region has 15 residues. The germline V and J ends were trimmed by 6 bases and 11 bases, with 25 bases remaining between them. The DNA of the CDR3 is TGCAGCGTCGCACCTGATGACATCAGGTTAGGGAAACTGTTTTTT. Translated: CSVAPDDIRLGKLFF.

The chain couples TRBV5-5 to TRBJ2-1, with D possibly being TRBD1 or TRBD2 (5 bases each). The germline CDR1 and CDR2 sequences are SGHKS and YYEKEE (reference sequence). Between the trimmed V and J ends, which lost 0 bases and 8 bases, there was a span of 15 bases. The CDR3 runs to 15 residues. In DNA form, the CDR3 reads TGTGCCAGCAGCTTGGCCGGGGCAGGGAGCTATGAGCAGTTCTTC. It codes for CASSLAGAGSYEQFF.

This chain connects TRBV28 to TRBJ2-2; no clear D. CDR1 MDHEN and CDR2 SYDVKM come from the germline V gene. Trimming shortened V by 7 bases and J by 6 bases, and 9 bases separated the two germline ends. The CDR3 covers 12 residues. Written as DNA, the CDR3 is TGTGCCAGCACCGTGGGATCCGGGGAGCTGTTTTTT. Translating it yields CASTVGSGELFF.

A note on this clonotype: A much larger clone differs from this one at a single base, so this may be a read error. The rearrangement links TRBV29-1 to TRBJ2-7; possible D gene TRBD2, 6 bases. V lost 5 bases to trimming and J lost 4 bases, with 12 bases between them. The CDR3 spans 12 residues. Germline values: CDR1 SQVTM, CDR2 ANQGSEA. In DNA form, the CDR3 reads TGCAGCGTTATGTGGGGGGAGTACGAGCAGTACTTC. Residues: CSVMWGEYEQYF.

The V gene is TRBV7-9, the J gene TRBJ2-3; D unclear. Germline assignment: CDR1 SEHNR and CDR2 FQNEAQ (reference sequence). Trimming removed 5 bases at V and 8 bases at J, with 8 bases between. This CDR3 is built from 11 residues. DNA for the CDR3: TGTGCCAGCAGCGAAGCGCGTACGCAGTATTTT. Translated: CASSEARTQYF. The full variable domain, completed using reference TRBV7-9 and TRBJ2-3, is DTGVSQNPRHKITKRGQNVTFRCDPISEHNRLYWYRQTLGQGPEFLTYFQNEAQLEKSRLLSDRFSAERPKGSFSTLEIQRTEQGDSAMYLCASSEARTQYFGPGTRLTVL.

A few counts support this clonotype. This chain uses TRBV7-8 with TRBJ2-5, with 9 nucleotides matching TRBD2. The length of the CDR3 is 18 residues. Losses at the gene ends were 1 base for V and 5 bases for J; bases not matched to a gene: 14. From germline, CDR1 is SGHVS and CDR2 FQNEAQ. The CDR3 sequence is CASSLGSSGGRTRETQYF. The CDR3, as DNA: TGTGCCAGCAGCTTAGGCAGTAGCGGGGGCCGTACCAGGGAGACCCAGTACTTC.

The count of this clonotype is one. The rearrangement uses TRBV10-2 and TRBJ2-7; D is tentatively TRBD1 or TRBD2 (6 bases each). The CDR3 is made up of 15 amino acids. The ends were cut back, 7 bases at V and 0 bases at J, with 16 bases in the middle. The germline V gene encodes CDR1 WSHSY and CDR2 SAAADI. The CDR3: CASNSRGLSSYEQYF. The CDR3 DNA reads as TGCGCCAGCAACAGCAGGGGACTTAGCTCCTACGAGCAGTACTTC.

This clonotype was detected only a few times. The rearrangement joins TRBV10-3 to TRBJ1-5; 7 positions agree with TRBD1. Germline CDR1 is ENHRY and CDR2 is SYGVKD. The ends lost 6 bases at V and 3 bases at J; junction bases unmatched: 2. This CDR3 has 13 residues. The CDR3 spells CAIRGTDNQPQHF. DNA of the CDR3: TGTGCCATCAGAGGGACAGACAATCAGCCCCAGCATTTT.

This clonotype was observed a few times. The rearrangement uses TRBV12-3 or TRBV12-4 and TRBJ1-2; D unclear. The CDR3 totals 13 residues. Trimming cost V 6 bases and J 1 base, with 9 bases left between them. CDR3 in amino acids: CASSPVRNYGYTF. In nucleotides, the CDR3 is TGTGCCAGCAGCCCCGTCCGTAACTATGGCTACACCTTC.

This clonotype turned up a few times. The rearrangement links TRBV11-1 to TRBJ2-5; 7 nucleotides line up with TRBD1. The V gene's germline CDR1 is SGHAT and CDR2 FQDESV (reference sequence). J lost 1 base, V lost 1 base, and 3 bases had no gene match. The CDR3 is 15 amino acids. CDR3 region: CASSLGDSSQETQYF. The CDR3 DNA sequence: TGTGCCAGCAGCTTAGGGGACAGCTCCCAAGAGACCCAGTACTTC. Full variable domain (outside the CDR3, taken from reference TRBV11-1 and TRBJ2-5): EAEVAQSPRYKITEKSQAVAFWCDPISGHATLYWYRQILGQGPELLVQFQDESVVDDSQLPKDRFSAERLKGVDSTLKIQPAELGDSAMYLCASSLGDSSQETQYFGPGTRLLVL.

The CDR3 DNA is TGTGCCAGCAGCGTGGCGGCTAGCACAGATACGCAGTATTTT. Residues: CASSVAASTDTQYF. This chain joins TRBV9 and TRBJ2-3; D is undetermined. The CDR3 has 14 residues. The germline V gene has CDR1 SGDLS and CDR2 YYNGEE. V lost 2 bases, J lost 0 bases, and 7 bases lay in between.

This clonotype was seen many times. The chain combines TRBV28 with TRBJ1-2; no reliable D call. There are 14 residues in the CDR3. Germline V gene lookup returns CDR1 MDHEN and CDR2 SYDVKM. The V gene lost 2 bases and the J gene lost 7 bases, with 14 bases spanning the gap. The CDR3 is CASSLKTVFGGYTF. The CDR3 DNA follows: TGTGCCAGCAGTTTAAAGACGGTCTTCGGTGGCTACACCTTC.

This clonotype was observed many times. This chain uses TRBV5-6 with TRBJ1-5, with D unresolved. The CDR3 consists of 13 residues. V shed 2 bases and J shed 4 bases, with 7 bases lying between them. Per the germline V gene, CDR1 is SGHDT and CDR2 is YYEEEE. The CDR3 nucleotides are TGTGCCAGCAGCTTTCTCCCAAATCAGCCCCAGCATTTT. It codes for CASSFLPNQPQHF. Full variable domain (rest looked up from reference TRBV5-6 and TRBJ1-5): DAGVTQSPTHLIKTRGQQVTLRCSPKSGHDTVSWYQQALGQGPQFIFQYYEEEERQRGNFPDRFSGHQFPNYSSELNVNALLLGDSALYLCASSFLPNQPQHFGDGTRLSIL.

This chain uses TRBV30 with TRBJ2-2; the D gene is possibly TRBD2 (6 bases). CDR3 length equals 13 residues. Germline values: CDR1 GTSNPN, CDR2 SVGIG (reference sequence). With 1 base removed from V and 6 bases from J, the gap between germline ends came to 9 bases. The chain's CDR3 is CAWSDAGPGELFF. In nucleotides, the CDR3 is TGTGCCTGGAGTGACGCGGGACCCGGGGAGCTGTTTTTT.

This clonotype was seen a handful of times. This rearrangement joins TRBV10-3 to TRBJ2-3; 11 positions match TRBD1. This CDR3 is 13 amino acids long. Per the germline V gene, CDR1 is ENHRY and CDR2 is SYGVKD. V dropped 10 bases and J dropped 6; count of bases not matched to a gene: 6. CDR3 bases: TGTGCCACCAGGGACAGGGGGTTTGATACGCAGTATTTT. It encodes CATRDRGFDTQYF.

In this sample, this clonotype turned up many times. The gene calls are TRBV5-1 and TRBJ1-6; possible D gene TRBD1, 5 bases. Trimming pared 1 base from V and 4 bases from J, leaving 12 bases between. Germline V gives CDR1 SGHRS, CDR2 YFSETQ. This CDR3 region has 16 residues. The CDR3 DNA reads as TGCGCCAGCAGCTTGACAGGAAGCCTTTATAATTCACCCCTCCACTTT. It specifies CASSLTGSLYNSPLHF.

This clonotype was seen only a few times. The rearrangement links TRBV7-9 to TRBJ2-7; D call uncertain. Germline V CDR1 and CDR2: SEHNR, FQNEAQ (reference sequence). Trimming stripped 3 bases from V and 1 base from J, with 7 bases between. The CDR3 consists of 13 residues. CDR3 nucleotide sequence: TGTGCCAGCAGCTTTAGCCGTTCCTACGAGCAGTACTTC. This codes for CASSFSRSYEQYF.

Many counts were recorded for this clonotype. The chain uses TRBV6-6 and TRBJ2-2; TRBD2 matches at 8 bases. The CDR3 runs 16 residues. V shed 6 bases, J shed 3 bases, and the junction held 9 bases outside the gene matches. In germline, CDR1 is MNHNY, CDR2 SVGAGI (reference sequence). The CDR3 here is CASSDTRGADTGELFF. In DNA, the CDR3 is TGTGCCAGCAGCGACACGCGGGGGGCAGACACCGGGGAGCTGTTTTTT.